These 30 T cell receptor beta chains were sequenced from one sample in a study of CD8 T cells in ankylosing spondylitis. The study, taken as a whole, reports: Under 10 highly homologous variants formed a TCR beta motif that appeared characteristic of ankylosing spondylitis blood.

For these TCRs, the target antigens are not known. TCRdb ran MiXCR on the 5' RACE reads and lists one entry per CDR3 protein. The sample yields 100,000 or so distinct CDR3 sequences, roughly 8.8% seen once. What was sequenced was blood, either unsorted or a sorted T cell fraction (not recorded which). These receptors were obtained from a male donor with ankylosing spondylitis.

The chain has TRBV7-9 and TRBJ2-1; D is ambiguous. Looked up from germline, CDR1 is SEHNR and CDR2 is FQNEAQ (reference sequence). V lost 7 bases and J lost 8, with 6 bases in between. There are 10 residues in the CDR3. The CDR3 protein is CASTAHEQFF. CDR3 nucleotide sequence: TGTGCCAGCACCGCTCATGAGCAGTTCTTC.

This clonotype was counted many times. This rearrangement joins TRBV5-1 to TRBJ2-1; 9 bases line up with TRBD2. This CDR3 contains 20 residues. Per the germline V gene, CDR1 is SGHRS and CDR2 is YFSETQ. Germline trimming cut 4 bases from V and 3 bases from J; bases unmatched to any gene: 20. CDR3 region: CASSPGERVAGVISYNEQFF. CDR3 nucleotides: TGCGCCAGCAGCCCGGGGGAGAGGGTAGCGGGAGTTATAAGCTACAATGAGCAGTTCTTC.

The CDR3 DNA follows: TGTGCCAGCAGCCCGGATCTACAGGGCTACAATGAGCAGTTCTTC. It specifies CASSPDLQGYNEQFF. V and J are TRBV21-1 and TRBJ2-1; the table gives TRBD1 as D, unverified against the DNA. TRBV21-1 is noted as a pseudogene. The CDR3 runs 15 residues.

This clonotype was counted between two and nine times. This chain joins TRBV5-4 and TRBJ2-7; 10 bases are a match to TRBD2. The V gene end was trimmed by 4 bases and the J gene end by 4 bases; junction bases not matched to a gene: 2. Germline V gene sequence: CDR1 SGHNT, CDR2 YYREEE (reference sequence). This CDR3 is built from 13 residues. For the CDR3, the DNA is TGTGCCAGCAGCCAGACTAGCGGGTACGAGCAGTACTTC. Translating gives CASSQTSGYEQYF.

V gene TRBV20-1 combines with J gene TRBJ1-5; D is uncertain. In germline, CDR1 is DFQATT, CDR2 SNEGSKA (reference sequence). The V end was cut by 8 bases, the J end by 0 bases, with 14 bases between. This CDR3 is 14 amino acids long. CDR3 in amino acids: CSTSRRNSNQPQHF. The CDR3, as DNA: TGCAGTACCAGTCGGCGAAATAGCAATCAGCCCCAGCATTTT.

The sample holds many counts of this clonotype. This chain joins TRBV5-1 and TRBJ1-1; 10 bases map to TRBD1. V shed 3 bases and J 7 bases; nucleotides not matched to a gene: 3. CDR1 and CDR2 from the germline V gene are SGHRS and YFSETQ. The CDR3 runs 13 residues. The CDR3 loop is CASSWGQGNEAFF. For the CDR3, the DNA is TGCGCCAGCAGCTGGGGACAGGGGAATGAAGCTTTCTTT.

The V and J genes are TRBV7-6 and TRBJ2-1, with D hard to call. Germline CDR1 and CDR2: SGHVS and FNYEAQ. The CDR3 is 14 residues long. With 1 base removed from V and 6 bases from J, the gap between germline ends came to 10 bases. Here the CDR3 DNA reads TGTGCCAGCAGCTTAGGGCAGTCCACCAATGAGCAGTTCTTC. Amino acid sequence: CASSLGQSTNEQFF.

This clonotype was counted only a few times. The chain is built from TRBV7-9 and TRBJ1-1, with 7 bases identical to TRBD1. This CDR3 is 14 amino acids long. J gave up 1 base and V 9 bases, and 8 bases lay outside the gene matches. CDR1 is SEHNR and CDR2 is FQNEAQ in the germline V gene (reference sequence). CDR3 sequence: CASYRGIRNTEAFF. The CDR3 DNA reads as TGTGCCAGTTACAGGGGTATACGGAACACTGAAGCTTTCTTT.

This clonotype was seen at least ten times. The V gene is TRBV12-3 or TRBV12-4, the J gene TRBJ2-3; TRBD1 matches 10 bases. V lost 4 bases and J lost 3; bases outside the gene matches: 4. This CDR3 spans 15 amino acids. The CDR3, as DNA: TGTGCCAGCAGTTGGACAGGGGGGGATACAGATACGCAGTATTTT. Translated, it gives CASSWTGGDTDTQYF.

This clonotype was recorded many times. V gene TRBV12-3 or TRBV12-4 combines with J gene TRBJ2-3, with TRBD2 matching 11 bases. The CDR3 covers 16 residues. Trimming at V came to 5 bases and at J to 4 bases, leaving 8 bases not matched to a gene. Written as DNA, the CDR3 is TGTGCCAGCAGTGGCCCTAGCGGGAGGTTCGCAGATACGCAGTATTTT. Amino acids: CASSGPSGRFADTQYF.

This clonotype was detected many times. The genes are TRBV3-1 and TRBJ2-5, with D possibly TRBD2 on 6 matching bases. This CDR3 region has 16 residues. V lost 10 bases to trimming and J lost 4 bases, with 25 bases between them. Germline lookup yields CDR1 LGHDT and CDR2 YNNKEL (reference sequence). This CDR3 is CATRAPSAASLETQYF. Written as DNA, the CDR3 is TGTGCCACCCGAGCTCCTAGCGCCGCCTCTTTAGAGACCCAGTACTTC.

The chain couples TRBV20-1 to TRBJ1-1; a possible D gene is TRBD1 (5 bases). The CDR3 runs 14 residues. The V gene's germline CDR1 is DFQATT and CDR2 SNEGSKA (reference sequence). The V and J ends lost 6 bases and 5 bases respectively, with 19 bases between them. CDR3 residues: CSATTATQWTEAFF. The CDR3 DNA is TGCAGTGCCACGACAGCCACCCAATGGACTGAAGCTTTCTTT.

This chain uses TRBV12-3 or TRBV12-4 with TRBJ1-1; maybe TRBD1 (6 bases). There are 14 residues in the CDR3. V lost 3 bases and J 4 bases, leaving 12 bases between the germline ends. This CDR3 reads CASSLGGAVTEAFF. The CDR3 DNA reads TGTGCCAGCAGTTTGGGGGGGGCGGTCACTGAAGCTTTCTTT.

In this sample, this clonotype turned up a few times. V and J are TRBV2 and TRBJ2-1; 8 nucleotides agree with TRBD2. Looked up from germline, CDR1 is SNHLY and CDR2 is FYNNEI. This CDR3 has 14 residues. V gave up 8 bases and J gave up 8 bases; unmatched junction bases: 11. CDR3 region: CASGGVAGNDEQFF. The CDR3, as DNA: TGTGCCAGCGGAGGGGTAGCGGGAAATGATGAGCAGTTCTTC.

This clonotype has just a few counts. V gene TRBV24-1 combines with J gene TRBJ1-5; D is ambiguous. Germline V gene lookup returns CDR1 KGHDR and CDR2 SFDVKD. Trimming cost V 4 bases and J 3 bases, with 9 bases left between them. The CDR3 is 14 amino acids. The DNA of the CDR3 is TGTGCCACCAGTGACAACAGCTTCAATCAGCCCCAGCATTTT. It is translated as CATSDNSFNQPQHF.

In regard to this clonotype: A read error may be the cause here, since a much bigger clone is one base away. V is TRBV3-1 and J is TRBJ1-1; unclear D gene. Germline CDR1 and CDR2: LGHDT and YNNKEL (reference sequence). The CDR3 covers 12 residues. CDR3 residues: CPSSQAPREAFF. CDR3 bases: TGTCCCAGCAGCCAAGCCCCAAGGGAAGCTTTCTTT.

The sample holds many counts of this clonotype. Here the CDR3 reads CASSLARRRSSDTQYF. CDR3 DNA: TGTGCCAGCAGCTTAGCGCGGAGAAGAAGTTCAGATACGCAGTATTTT. This chain uses TRBV7-2 with TRBJ2-3; D remains unclear. Germline CDR1 reads SGHTA; CDR2 reads FQGNSA. V shed 0 bases and J shed 4 bases, with 14 bases lying between them. The CDR3 spans 16 residues. The full variable domain, rest sourced from reference TRBV7-2 and TRBJ2-3, is GAGVSQSPSNKVTEKGKDVELRCDPISGHTALYWYRQSLGQGLEFLIYFQGNSAPDKSGLPSDRFSAERTGGSVSTLTIQRTQQEDSAVYLCASSLARRRSSDTQYFGPGTRLTVL.

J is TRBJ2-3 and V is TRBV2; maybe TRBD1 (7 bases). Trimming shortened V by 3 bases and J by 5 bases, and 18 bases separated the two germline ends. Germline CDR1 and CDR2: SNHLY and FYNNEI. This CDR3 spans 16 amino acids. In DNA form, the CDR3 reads TGTGCCAGCAGTGACCAGGGGGGACAGCTCATAGATACGCAGTATTTT. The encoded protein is CASSDQGGQLIDTQYF. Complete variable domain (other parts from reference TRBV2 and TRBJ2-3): EPEVTQTPSHQVTQMGQEVILRCVPISNHLYFYWYRQILGQKVEFLVSFYNNEISEKSEIFDDQFSVERPDGSNFTLKIRSTKLEDSAMYFCASSDQGGQLIDTQYFGPGTRLTVL.

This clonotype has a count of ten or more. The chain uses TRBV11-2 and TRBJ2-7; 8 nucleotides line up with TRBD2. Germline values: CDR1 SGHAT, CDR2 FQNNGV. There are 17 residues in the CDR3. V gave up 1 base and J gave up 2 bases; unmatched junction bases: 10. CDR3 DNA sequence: TGTGCCAGCAGCTTAGGCCACAGCGGGAGAGGGGCCTACGAGCAGTACTTC. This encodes CASSLGHSGRGAYEQYF.

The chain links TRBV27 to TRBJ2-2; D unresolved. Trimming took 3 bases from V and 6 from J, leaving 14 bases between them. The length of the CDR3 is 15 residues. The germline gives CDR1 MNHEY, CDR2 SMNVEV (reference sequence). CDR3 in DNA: TGTGCCAGCAGTTTGTACCCCACCGTCGCCGGGGAGCTGTTTTTT. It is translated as CASSLYPTVAGELFF.

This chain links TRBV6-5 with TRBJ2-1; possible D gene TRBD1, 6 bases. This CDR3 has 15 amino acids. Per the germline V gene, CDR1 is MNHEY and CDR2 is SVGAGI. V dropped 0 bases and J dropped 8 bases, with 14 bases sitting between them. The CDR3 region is CASSYSTPGVDEQFF. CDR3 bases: TGTGCCAGCAGTTACTCGACTCCAGGGGTAGATGAGCAGTTCTTC.

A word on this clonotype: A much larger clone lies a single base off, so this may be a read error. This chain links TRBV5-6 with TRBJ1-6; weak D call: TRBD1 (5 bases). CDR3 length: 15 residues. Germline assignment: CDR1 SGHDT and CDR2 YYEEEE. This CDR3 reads CVSSEWGSYNSPLHF. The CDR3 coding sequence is TGTGTCAGCAGTGAATGGGGGTCCTATAATTCACCCCTCCACTTT.

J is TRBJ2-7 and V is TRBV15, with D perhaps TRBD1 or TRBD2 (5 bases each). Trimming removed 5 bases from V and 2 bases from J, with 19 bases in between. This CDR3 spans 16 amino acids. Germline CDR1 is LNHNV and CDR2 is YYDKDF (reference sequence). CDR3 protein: CATSPQPRDPTYEQYF. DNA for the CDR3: TGTGCCACCAGCCCCCAGCCCCGGGACCCAACCTACGAGCAGTACTTC. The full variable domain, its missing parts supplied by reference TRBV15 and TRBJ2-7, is DAMVIQNPRYQVTQFGKPVTLSCSQTLNHNVMYWYQQKSSQAPKLLFHYYDKDFNNEADTPDNFQSRRPNTSFCFLDIRSPGLGDTAMYLCATSPQPRDPTYEQYFGPGTRLTVT.

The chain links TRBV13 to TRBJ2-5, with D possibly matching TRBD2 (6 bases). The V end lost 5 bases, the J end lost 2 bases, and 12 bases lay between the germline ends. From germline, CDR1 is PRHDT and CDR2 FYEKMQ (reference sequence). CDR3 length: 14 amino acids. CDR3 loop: CASSRRTIQETQYF. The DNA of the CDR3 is TGTGCCAGCAGCCGCCGGACTATACAAGAGACCCAGTACTTC. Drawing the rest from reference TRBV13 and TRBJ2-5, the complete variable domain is AAGVIQSPRHLIKEKRETATLKCYPIPRHDTVYWYQQGPGQDPQFLISFYEKMQSDKGSIPDRFSAQQFSDYHSELNMSSLELGDSALYFCASSRRTIQETQYFGPGTRLLVL.

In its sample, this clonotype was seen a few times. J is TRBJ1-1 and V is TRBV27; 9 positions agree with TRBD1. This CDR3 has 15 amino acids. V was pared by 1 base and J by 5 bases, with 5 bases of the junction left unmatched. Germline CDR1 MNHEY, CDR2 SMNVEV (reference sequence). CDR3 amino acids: CASSLYTGGATEAFF. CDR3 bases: TGTGCCAGCAGTTTATACACAGGGGGCGCGACTGAAGCTTTCTTT.

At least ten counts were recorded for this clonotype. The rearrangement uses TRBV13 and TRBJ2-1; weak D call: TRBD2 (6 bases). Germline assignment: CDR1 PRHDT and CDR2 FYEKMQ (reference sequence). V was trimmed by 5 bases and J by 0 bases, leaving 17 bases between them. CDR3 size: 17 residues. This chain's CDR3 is CASSHGTGEFSYNEQFF. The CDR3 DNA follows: TGTGCCAGCAGCCACGGGACTGGAGAGTTCTCCTACAATGAGCAGTTCTTC.

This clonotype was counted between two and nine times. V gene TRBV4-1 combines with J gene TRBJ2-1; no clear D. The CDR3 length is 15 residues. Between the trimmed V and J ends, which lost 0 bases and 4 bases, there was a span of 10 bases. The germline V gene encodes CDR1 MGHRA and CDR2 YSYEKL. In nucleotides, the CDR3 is TGCGCCAGCAGCCAAGACCGGCAGGCTTACAATGAGCAGTTCTTC. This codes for CASSQDRQAYNEQFF.

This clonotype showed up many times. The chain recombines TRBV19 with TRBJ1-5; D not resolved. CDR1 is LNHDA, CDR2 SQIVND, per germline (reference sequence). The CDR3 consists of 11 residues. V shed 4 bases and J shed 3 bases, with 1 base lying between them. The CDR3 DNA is TGTGCCAGTAGTAACAATCAGCCCCAGCATTTT. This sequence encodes CASSNNQPQHF.

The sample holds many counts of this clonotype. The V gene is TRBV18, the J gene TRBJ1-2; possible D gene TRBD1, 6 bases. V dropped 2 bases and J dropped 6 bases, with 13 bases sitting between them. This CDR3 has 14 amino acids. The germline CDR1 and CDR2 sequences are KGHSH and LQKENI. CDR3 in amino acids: CASSPSLPGDGYTF. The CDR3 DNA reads TGTGCCAGCTCACCATCTCTACCAGGGGATGGCTACACCTTC.

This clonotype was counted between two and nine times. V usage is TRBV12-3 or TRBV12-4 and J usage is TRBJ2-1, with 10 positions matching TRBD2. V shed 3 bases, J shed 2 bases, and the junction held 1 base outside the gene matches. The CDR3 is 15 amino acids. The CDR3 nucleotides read TGTGCCAGCAGTTTCGGGACTAGCGCCTACAATGAGCAGTTCTTC. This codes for CASSFGTSAYNEQFF.